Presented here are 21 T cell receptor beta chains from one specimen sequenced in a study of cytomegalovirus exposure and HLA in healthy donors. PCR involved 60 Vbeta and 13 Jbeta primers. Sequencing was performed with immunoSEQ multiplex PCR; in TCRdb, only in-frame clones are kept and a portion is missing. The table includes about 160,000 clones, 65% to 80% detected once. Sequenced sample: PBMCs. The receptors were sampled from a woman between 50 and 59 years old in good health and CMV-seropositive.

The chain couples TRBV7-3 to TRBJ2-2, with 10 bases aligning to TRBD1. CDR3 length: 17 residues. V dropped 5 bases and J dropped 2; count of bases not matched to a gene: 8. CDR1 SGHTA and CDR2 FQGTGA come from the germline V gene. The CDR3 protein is CASSTARDRGNTGELFF. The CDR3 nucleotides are TGTGCCAGCAGCACTGCCCGGGACAGGGGTAACACCGGGGAGCTGTTTTTT.

The CDR3 here is CASSSGQGTTQYF. CDR3 DNA sequence: TGTGCCAGCAGCTCCGGACAGGGGACAACCCAGTACTTC. The V gene is TRBV2, the J gene TRBJ2-5; 9 nucleotides match TRBD1. Germline V gene data show CDR1 as SNHLY and CDR2 as FYNNEI. The CDR3 is made up of 13 amino acids. V shed 6 bases and J 8 bases; nucleotides not matched to a gene: 7.

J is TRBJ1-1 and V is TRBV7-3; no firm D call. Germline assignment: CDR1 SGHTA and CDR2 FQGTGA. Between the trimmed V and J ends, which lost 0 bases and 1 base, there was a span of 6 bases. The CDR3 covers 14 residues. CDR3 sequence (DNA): TGTGCCAGCAGCTTAACCGGAGCGAACACTGAAGCTTTCTTT. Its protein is CASSLTGANTEAFF.

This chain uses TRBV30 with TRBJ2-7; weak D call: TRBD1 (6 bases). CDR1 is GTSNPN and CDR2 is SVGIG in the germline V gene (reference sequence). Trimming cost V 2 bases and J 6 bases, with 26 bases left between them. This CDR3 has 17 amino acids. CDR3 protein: CAWSHRPGTYVYGEQYF. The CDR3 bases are TGTGCCTGGAGTCACCGGCCCGGGACATACGTTTATGGCGAGCAGTACTTC.

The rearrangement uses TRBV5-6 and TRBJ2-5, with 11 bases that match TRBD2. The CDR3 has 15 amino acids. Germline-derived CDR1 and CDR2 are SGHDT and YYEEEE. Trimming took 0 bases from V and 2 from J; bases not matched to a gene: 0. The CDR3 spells CASSLGLAGQETQYF. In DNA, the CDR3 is TGTGCCAGCAGCTTGGGACTAGCGGGGCAAGAGACCCAGTACTTC. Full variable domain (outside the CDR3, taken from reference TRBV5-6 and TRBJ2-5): DAGVTQSPTHLIKTRGQQVTLRCSPKSGHDTVSWYQQALGQGPQFIFQYYEEEERQRGNFPDRFSGHQFPNYSSELNVNALLLGDSALYLCASSLGLAGQETQYFGPGTRLLVL.

The CDR3 spells CASSLMGRDCGYTF. The CDR3 nucleotides are TGTGCCAGCAGCTTAATGGGCAGGGATTGTGGCTACACCTTC. The V and J genes are TRBV5-6 and TRBJ1-2; D may be TRBD1 (5 bases). V lost 2 bases and J 7 bases, leaving 15 bases between the germline ends. CDR1 and CDR2 from the germline V gene are SGHDT and YYEEEE. The CDR3 is made up of 14 amino acids. Drawing the rest from reference TRBV5-6 and TRBJ1-2, the complete variable domain is DAGVTQSPTHLIKTRGQQVTLRCSPKSGHDTVSWYQQALGQGPQFIFQYYEEEERQRGNFPDRFSGHQFPNYSSELNVNALLLGDSALYLCASSLMGRDCGYTFGSGTRLTVV.

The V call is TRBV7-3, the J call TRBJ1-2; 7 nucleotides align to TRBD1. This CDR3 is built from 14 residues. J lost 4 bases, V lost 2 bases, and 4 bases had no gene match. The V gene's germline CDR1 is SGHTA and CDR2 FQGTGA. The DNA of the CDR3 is TGTGCCAGCAGCTTAGGCAGGGGGAGCTATGGCTACACCTTC. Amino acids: CASSLGRGSYGYTF.

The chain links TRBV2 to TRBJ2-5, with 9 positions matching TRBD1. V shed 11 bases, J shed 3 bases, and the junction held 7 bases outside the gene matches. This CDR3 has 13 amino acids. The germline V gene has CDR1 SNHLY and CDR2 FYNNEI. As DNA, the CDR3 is TGTGCCGGCACCCGGACAGGGGAAGAGACCCAGTACTTC. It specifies CAGTRTGEETQYF.

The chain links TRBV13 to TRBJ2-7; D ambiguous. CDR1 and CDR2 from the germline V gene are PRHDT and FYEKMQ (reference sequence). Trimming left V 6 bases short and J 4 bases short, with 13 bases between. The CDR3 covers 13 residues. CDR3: CASSETPRYEQYF. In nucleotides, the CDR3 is TGTGCCAGCAGTGAAACCCCGAGATACGAGCAGTACTTC.

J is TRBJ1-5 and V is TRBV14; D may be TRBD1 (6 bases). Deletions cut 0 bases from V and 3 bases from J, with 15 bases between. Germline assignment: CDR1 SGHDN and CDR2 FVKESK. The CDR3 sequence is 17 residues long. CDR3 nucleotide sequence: TGTGCCAGCAGCCAAGATCGCAGGGGTCGGGACAATCAGCCCCAGCATTTT. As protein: CASSQDRRGRDNQPQHF. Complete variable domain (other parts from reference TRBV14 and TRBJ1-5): EAGVTQFPSHSVIEKGQTVTLRCDPISGHDNLYWYRRVMGKEIKFLLHFVKESKQDESGMPNNRFLAERTGGTYSTLKVQPAELEDSGVYFCASSQDRRGRDNQPQHFGDGTRLSIL.

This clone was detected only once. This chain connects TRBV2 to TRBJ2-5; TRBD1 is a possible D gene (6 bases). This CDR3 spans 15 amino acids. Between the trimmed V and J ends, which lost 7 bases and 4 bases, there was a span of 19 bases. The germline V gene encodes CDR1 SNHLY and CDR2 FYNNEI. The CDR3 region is CASNEMGAQGETQYF. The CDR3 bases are TGTGCCAGCAATGAGATGGGGGCGCAGGGAGAGACCCAGTACTTC.

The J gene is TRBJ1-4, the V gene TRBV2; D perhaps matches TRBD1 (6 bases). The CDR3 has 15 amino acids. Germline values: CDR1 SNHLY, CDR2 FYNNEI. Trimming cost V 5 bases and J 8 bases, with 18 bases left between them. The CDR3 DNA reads TGTGCCAGCAGTTCCCGAGGGGGAAGTGGGGAAAAACTGTTTTTT. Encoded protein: CASSSRGGSGEKLFF.

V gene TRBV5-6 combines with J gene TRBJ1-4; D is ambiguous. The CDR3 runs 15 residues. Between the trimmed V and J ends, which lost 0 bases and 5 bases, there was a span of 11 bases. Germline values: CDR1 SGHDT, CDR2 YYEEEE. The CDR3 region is CASSLGWGVNEKLFF. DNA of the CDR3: TGTGCCAGCAGCTTGGGGTGGGGAGTGAATGAAAAACTGTTTTTT.

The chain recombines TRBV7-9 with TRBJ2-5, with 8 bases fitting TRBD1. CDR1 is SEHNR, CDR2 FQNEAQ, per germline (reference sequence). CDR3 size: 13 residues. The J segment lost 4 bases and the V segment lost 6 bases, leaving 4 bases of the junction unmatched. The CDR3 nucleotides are TGTGCCAGCAGACTACAGGGGGGAGAGACCCAGTACTTC. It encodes CASRLQGGETQYF.

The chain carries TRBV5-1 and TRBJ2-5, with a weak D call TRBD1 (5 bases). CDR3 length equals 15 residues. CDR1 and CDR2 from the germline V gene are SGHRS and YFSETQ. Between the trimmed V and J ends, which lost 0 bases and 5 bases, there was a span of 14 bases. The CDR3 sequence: CASSLAGQGSETQYF. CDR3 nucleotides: TGCGCCAGCAGCTTGGCCGGGCAGGGCAGCGAGACCCAGTACTTC.

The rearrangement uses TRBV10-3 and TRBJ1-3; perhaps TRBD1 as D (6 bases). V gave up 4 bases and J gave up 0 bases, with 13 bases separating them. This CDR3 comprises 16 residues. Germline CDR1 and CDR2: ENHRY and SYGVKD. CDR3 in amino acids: CAISGGQASSGNTIYF. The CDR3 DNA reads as TGTGCCATCAGTGGGGGACAAGCTAGCTCTGGAAACACCATATATTTT.

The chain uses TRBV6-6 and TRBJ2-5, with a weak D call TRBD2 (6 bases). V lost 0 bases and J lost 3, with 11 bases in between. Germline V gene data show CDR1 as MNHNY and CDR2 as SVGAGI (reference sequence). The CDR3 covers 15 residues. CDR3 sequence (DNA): TGTGCCAGCAGTTACTCGCGGGGAGCAGAAGAGACCCAGTACTTC. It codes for CASSYSRGAEETQYF.

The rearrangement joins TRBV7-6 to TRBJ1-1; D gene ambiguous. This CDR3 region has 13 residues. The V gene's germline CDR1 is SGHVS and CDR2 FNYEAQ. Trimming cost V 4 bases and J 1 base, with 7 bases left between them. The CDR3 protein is CASSSRRNTEAFF. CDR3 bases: TGTGCCAGCAGCTCTCGGAGGAACACTGAAGCTTTCTTT. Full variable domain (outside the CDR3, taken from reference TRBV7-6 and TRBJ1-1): GAGVSQSPRYKVTKRGQDVALRCDPISGHVSLYWYRQALGQGPEFLTYFNYEAQQDKSGLPNDRFSAERPEGSISTLTIQRTEQRDSAMYRCASSSRRNTEAFFGQGTRLTVV.

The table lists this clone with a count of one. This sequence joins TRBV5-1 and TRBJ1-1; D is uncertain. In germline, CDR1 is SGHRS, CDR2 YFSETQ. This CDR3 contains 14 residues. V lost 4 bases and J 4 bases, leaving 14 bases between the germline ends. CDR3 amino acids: CASSAIYESTEAFF. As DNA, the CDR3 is TGCGCCAGCAGCGCGATATATGAATCCACTGAAGCTTTCTTT. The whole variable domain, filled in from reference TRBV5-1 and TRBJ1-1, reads KAGVTQTPRYLIKTRGQQVTLSCSPISGHRSVSWYQQTPGQGLQFLFEYFSETQRNKGNFPGRFSGRQFSNSRSEMNVSTLELGDSALYLCASSAIYESTEAFFGQGTRLTVV.

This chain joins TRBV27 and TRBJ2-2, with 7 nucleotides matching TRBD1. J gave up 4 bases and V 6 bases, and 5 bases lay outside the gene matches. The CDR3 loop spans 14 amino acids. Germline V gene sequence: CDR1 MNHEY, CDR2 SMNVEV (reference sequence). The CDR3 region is CASSLYRGTGELFF. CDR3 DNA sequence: TGTGCCAGCAGCCTATACAGGGGCACCGGGGAGCTGTTTTTT.

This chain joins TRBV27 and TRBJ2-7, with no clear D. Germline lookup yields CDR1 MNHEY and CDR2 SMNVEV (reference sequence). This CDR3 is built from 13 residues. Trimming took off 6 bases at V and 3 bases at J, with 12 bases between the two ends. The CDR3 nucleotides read TGTGCCAGCAGAGGATCTACAGTCTACGAGCAGTACTTC. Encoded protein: CASRGSTVYEQYF.